The next 14 T cell receptor beta chains were all read from a single sample in a study of shared clonotypes between healthy human individuals. The protocol was immunoSEQ multiplex PCR, while the TCRdb copy is restricted to in-frame clones and leaves out a portion. The table records 550,000 to 850,000 clones, about two thirds of them present only once. The specimen sequenced was memory CD4+ T cells sorted from blood. Stated subset: CD45RA-negative fraction. The receptors were gathered from a woman aged 25-40 years in good health.

V is TRBV5-1 and J is TRBJ2-5, with a weak D call TRBD1 (6 bases). V lost 4 bases to trimming and J lost 9 bases, with 19 bases between them. Germline V CDR1 and CDR2: SGHRS, YFSETQ. The CDR3 contains 14 residues. CDR3 in DNA: TGCGCCAGCAGCCCCGGACAGAATCTTGCGGCCCAGTACTTC. It codes for CASSPGQNLAAQYF.

The chain has TRBV28 and TRBJ2-7; 8 bases map to TRBD2. The CDR3 is 16 amino acids. With V trimmed by 3 bases and J by 3 bases, 10 bases remained unmatched. In germline, CDR1 is MDHEN, CDR2 SYDVKM. The CDR3 reads CASSFHGLAVSYEQYF. The CDR3, as DNA: TGTGCCAGCAGTTTCCACGGACTAGCTGTAAGCTACGAGCAGTACTTC. Variable domain in full (rest from reference TRBV28 and TRBJ2-7): DVKVTQSSRYLVKRTGEKVFLECVQDMDHENMFWYRQDPGLGLRLIYFSYDVKMKEKGDIPEGYSVSREKKERFSLILESASTNQTSMYLCASSFHGLAVSYEQYFGPGTRLTVT.

There are a few counts of this clone. The chain has TRBV28 and TRBJ1-2, with D uncertain. The ends were cut back, 7 bases at V and 5 bases at J, with 17 bases in the middle. There are 14 residues in the CDR3. The germline gives CDR1 MDHEN, CDR2 SYDVKM. CDR3 residues: CASTTGPQTYGYTF. The CDR3 DNA reads as TGTGCCAGCACCACCGGGCCCCAGACTTATGGCTACACCTTC.

The chain joins TRBV5-1 to TRBJ2-5, with 12 positions matching TRBD2. The junction had 13 bases not matched to a gene; V was cut back by 8 bases and J by 5 bases. The CDR3 is made up of 16 amino acids. Germline V gene data show CDR1 as SGHRS and CDR2 as YFSETQ. The CDR3 coding sequence is TGCGCCAGTCGTCGAGAGACTAGCGGGAGAGGCGAGACCCAGTACTTC. Amino acids: CASRRETSGRGETQYF. The entire variable domain, with the rest obtained from reference TRBV5-1 and TRBJ2-5, is as follows: KAGVTQTPRYLIKTRGQQVTLSCSPISGHRSVSWYQQTPGQGLQFLFEYFSETQRNKGNFPGRFSGRQFSNSRSEMNVSTLELGDSALYLCASRRETSGRGETQYFGPGTRLLVL.

The rearrangement uses TRBV28 and TRBJ1-3; D is possibly TRBD1 (5 bases). This CDR3 spans 13 amino acids. CDR1 is MDHEN, CDR2 SYDVKM, per germline. V lost 7 bases and J 2 bases, leaving 9 bases between the germline ends. CDR3 in amino acids: CASTQGTGNTIYF. In nucleotides, the CDR3 is TGTGCCAGCACTCAGGGAACTGGAAACACCATATATTTT.

Only one count was recorded for this clone. The J gene is TRBJ2-3, the V gene TRBV28; 9 bases line up with TRBD1. CDR3 length: 16 amino acids. Germline CDR1 MDHEN, CDR2 SYDVKM. V trimming: 5 bases; J trimming: 4 bases; junction bases outside the gene matches: 10. The CDR3 protein is CASSHSGTGNSDTQYF. The CDR3 DNA sequence: TGTGCCAGCAGTCACTCCGGGACAGGGAATTCAGATACGCAGTATTTT.

This clone was seen at least ten times. The chain recombines TRBV4-2 with TRBJ2-4; 14 bases are a match to TRBD2. Germline CDR1 reads LGHNA; CDR2 reads YNFKEQ. The CDR3 has 17 residues. Unmatched junction bases numbered 4, after V lost 2 bases and J lost 4 bases. In DNA form, the CDR3 reads TGTGCCAGCAGCCAAACTTGGACTAGCGGGGGGAAAAACATTCAGTACTTC. Translated, it gives CASSQTWTSGGKNIQYF.

This chain uses TRBV5-1 with TRBJ1-2; tentative D call: TRBD1 (5 bases). Deletions cut 1 base from V and 6 bases from J, with 10 bases between. Germline values: CDR1 SGHRS, CDR2 YFSETQ. There are 13 residues in the CDR3. As DNA, the CDR3 is TGCGCCAGCAGCTTGCAGGGAACGGATGGCTACACCTTC. It encodes CASSLQGTDGYTF.

V usage is TRBV11-1 and J usage is TRBJ2-7; 7 bases match TRBD2. The V segment lost 7 bases and the J segment 3 bases; nucleotides outside the gene matches: 9. The CDR3 is 14 residues long. Germline CDR1 and CDR2: SGHAT and FQDESV (reference sequence). DNA of the CDR3: TGTGCCAGCACCGAATTGGGGGGGGTCTACGAGCAGTACTTC. Translation: CASTELGGVYEQYF.

The chain has TRBV27 and TRBJ1-2; D is uncertain. Germline V CDR1 and CDR2: MNHEY, SMNVEV (reference sequence). This CDR3 is 15 amino acids long. Trimming removed 6 bases at V and 3 bases at J, with 17 bases between. This CDR3 reads CASREVGNADYGYTF. DNA of the CDR3: TGTGCCAGCAGGGAGGTTGGGAACGCTGACTATGGCTACACCTTC.

The J gene is TRBJ2-3, the V gene TRBV5-5; the match to TRBD2 covers 11 bases. Germline CDR1 SGHKS, CDR2 YYEKEE (reference sequence). V was pared by 0 bases and J by 5 bases, with 5 bases of the junction left unmatched. This CDR3 is 16 amino acids long. The chain's CDR3 is CASSLEASGRLDTQYF. The CDR3 nucleotides read TGTGCCAGCAGCTTGGAGGCTAGCGGGAGGCTAGATACGCAGTATTTT. Supplemented by reference TRBV5-5 and TRBJ2-3, the full variable domain reads DAGVTQSPTHLIKTRGQQVTLRCSPISGHKSVSWYQQVLGQGPQFIFQYYEKEERGRGNFPDRFSARQFPNYSSELNVNALLLGDSALYLCASSLEASGRLDTQYFGPGTRLTVL.

This chain's CDR3 is CASSESPYRSPNTEAFF. For the CDR3, the DNA is TGTGCCAGCAGTGAATCCCCCTACAGGTCCCCAAACACTGAAGCTTTCTTT. The J gene is TRBJ1-1, the V gene TRBV25-1; maybe TRBD1 (5 bases). Germline lookup yields CDR1 MGHDK and CDR2 SYGVNS. The CDR3 is 17 amino acids. V was clipped by 1 base and J by 2 bases, with 17 bases between them.

J is TRBJ1-1 and V is TRBV19; D gene ambiguous. Germline CDR1 and CDR2: LNHDA and SQIVND (reference sequence). CDR3 length: 13 amino acids. Trimming removed 7 bases from V and 4 bases from J, with 13 bases in between. The CDR3 here is CASKVSSLTEAFF. DNA for the CDR3: TGTGCCAGTAAAGTCTCCAGCCTCACTGAAGCTTTCTTT.

This chain uses TRBV2 with TRBJ2-3; TRBD2 matches at 8 bases. Germline lookup yields CDR1 SNHLY and CDR2 FYNNEI. This CDR3 has 14 amino acids. With V trimmed by 6 bases and J by 4 bases, 6 bases remained unmatched. DNA for the CDR3: TGTGCCAGCAGATCTCGGGAGGGGGCAGATACGCAGTATTTT. Amino acid sequence: CASRSREGADTQYF.